Shown below are 28 T cell receptor beta chains from a single sample sequenced in a study of blood T cell repertoires in COVID-19. Clones were read by immunoSEQ multiplex PCR, and TCRdb kept only the in-frame ones, dropping some. The sample carries fewer than 250,000 clones, roughly 80% recorded once. The sequenced material came from peripheral blood. The receptors here all came from a woman in her 70s with acute or convalescent COVID-19.

The chain recombines TRBV2 with TRBJ1-5; D is perhaps TRBD1 (6 bases). The CDR3 loop spans 15 amino acids. Germline assignment: CDR1 SNHLY and CDR2 FYNNEI. V was shortened by 2 bases and J by 3 bases, with 11 bases between the two germline ends. CDR3 sequence (DNA): TGTGCCAGCAGTGAACAGACAGGTATCAATCAGCCCCAGCATTTT. As protein: CASSEQTGINQPQHF. Full variable domain (outside the CDR3, taken from reference TRBV2 and TRBJ1-5): EPEVTQTPSHQVTQMGQEVILRCVPISNHLYFYWYRQILGQKVEFLVSFYNNEISEKSEIFDDQFSVERPDGSNFTLKIRSTKLEDSAMYFCASSEQTGINQPQHFGDGTRLSIL.

This chain uses TRBV6-5 with TRBJ1-5, with 7 bases aligning to TRBD1. CDR1 and CDR2 (germline): MNHEY, SVGAGI. CDR3 length: 15 amino acids. Trimming at V came to 6 bases and at J to 2 bases, leaving 7 bases not matched to a gene. CDR3 bases: TGTGCCAGCAGACCCTTCACAGGGGGCAATCAGCCCCAGCATTTT. It encodes CASRPFTGGNQPQHF.

V and J are TRBV10-1 and TRBJ1-6; a weak D match, TRBD1 (6 bases). This CDR3 comprises 14 residues. CDR1 WNHNN and CDR2 SYGVQD come from the germline V gene (reference sequence). Trimming stripped 4 bases from V and 10 bases from J, with 14 bases between. The CDR3 sequence: CASSVGARNSPLHF. The CDR3 DNA reads TGCGCCAGCAGTGTGGGGGCCAGAAACTCACCCCTCCACTTT.

Note on this clone: Possible read error: a much larger clone is one base away. The rearrangement joins TRBV6-5 to TRBJ1-6; D may be TRBD1 (5 bases). The CDR3 contains 13 residues. From germline, CDR1 is MNHEY and CDR2 SVGAGI. The V end was cut by 6 bases, the J end by 9 bases, with 12 bases between. The CDR3 DNA sequence: TGTGCCAGCAGGGGCCAGGGAGGTTCACCCCTCCACTTT. It is translated as CASRGQGGSPLHF.

The V gene is TRBV5-5, the J gene TRBJ1-2; 7 bases agree with TRBD1. V was pared by 1 base and J by 5 bases, with 5 bases of the junction left unmatched. Germline V gives CDR1 SGHKS, CDR2 YYEKEE (reference sequence). The CDR3 is 14 residues long. In nucleotides, the CDR3 is TGTGCCAGCAGCTTGTCGACAGGGCGTTATGGCTACACCTTC. Translated, it gives CASSLSTGRYGYTF.

The genes are TRBV20-1 and TRBJ1-3, with TRBD1 identical over 7 bases. Looked up from germline, CDR1 is DFQATT and CDR2 is SNEGSKA (reference sequence). The CDR3 consists of 13 residues. Trimming cost V 3 bases and J 4 bases; bases outside gene matches: 3. The CDR3 reads CSASKQGGNTIYF. CDR3 nucleotides: TGCAGTGCTAGTAAACAGGGGGGAAACACCATATATTTT.

This CDR3 reads CASTRYSGTGLYYGYTF. CDR3 in DNA: TGTGCCAGCACCCGATATTCCGGGACAGGGCTCTACTATGGCTACACCTTC. This chain connects TRBV7-8 to TRBJ1-2, with 9 bases matching TRBD1. Per germline, CDR1 SGHVS and CDR2 FQNEAQ. J gave up 3 bases and V 7 bases, and 15 bases lay outside the gene matches. The CDR3 length is 17 residues.

CDR3 in DNA: TGCAGCGTTGAAGAGGTAACAGATCGCGGCTACACCTTC. Translation gives CSVEEVTDRGYTF. The chain couples TRBV29-1 to TRBJ1-2, with unresolved D. Germline V CDR1 and CDR2: SQVTM, ANQGSEA. CDR3 length: 13 amino acids. V shed 0 bases and J shed 8 bases, with 13 bases lying between them.

This chain joins TRBV10-1 and TRBJ2-3; TRBD2 aligns across 13 bases. The germline gives CDR1 WNHNN, CDR2 SYGVQD (reference sequence). V was pared by 5 bases and J by 1 base, with 3 bases of the junction left unmatched. The CDR3 has 16 residues. The CDR3 loop is CASSPGTSGGTDTQYF. CDR3 in DNA: TGCGCCAGCAGTCCGGGGACTAGCGGGGGCACAGATACGCAGTATTTT.

The chain joins TRBV7-9 to TRBJ1-3, with 8 positions matching TRBD1. The V gene end was trimmed by 5 bases and the J gene end by 4 bases; junction bases not matched to a gene: 7. Germline lookup yields CDR1 SEHNR and CDR2 FQNEAQ (reference sequence). This CDR3 contains 15 residues. CDR3 DNA: TGTGCCAGCAGCCTTGGGGGACAGGTGGGAAACACCATATATTTT. Encoded protein: CASSLGGQVGNTIYF.

The genes are TRBV27 and TRBJ2-7; D may be TRBD1 (5 bases). The CDR3 has 11 residues. CDR1 is MNHEY and CDR2 is SMNVEV in the germline V gene (reference sequence). V was trimmed by 7 bases and J by 6 bases, leaving 10 bases between them. The CDR3 DNA follows: TGTGCCAGCATAAGGGGTTCCGAGCAGTACTTC. It is translated as CASIRGSEQYF.

The V gene is TRBV19, the J gene TRBJ2-2; the D gene is possibly TRBD1 (5 bases). V gave up 3 bases and J gave up 4 bases, with 9 bases separating them. CDR3 length: 14 residues. Germline values: CDR1 LNHDA, CDR2 SQIVND (reference sequence). The CDR3 DNA sequence: TGTGCCAGTAGTATCCAGGGATTCACCGGGGAGCTGTTTTTT. Protein: CASSIQGFTGELFF.

The J gene is TRBJ1-4, the V gene TRBV5-1, with TRBD1 as a possible D gene (5 bases). Germline loops: CDR1 SGHRS, CDR2 YFSETQ. The V gene lost 1 base and the J gene lost 8 bases, with 15 bases spanning the gap. The length of the CDR3 is 15 residues. The CDR3 DNA reads as TGCGCCAGCAGCTTGAGAGGAGGGGTGGGCGAAAAACTGTTTTTT. It encodes CASSLRGGVGEKLFF.

The table lists this clone with a count of one. The chain recombines TRBV7-9 with TRBJ2-5; TRBD1 aligns across 10 bases. Per germline, CDR1 SEHNR and CDR2 FQNEAQ (reference sequence). The J segment lost 4 bases and the V segment lost 8 bases, leaving 7 bases of the junction unmatched. The CDR3 runs 14 residues. CDR3: CASRRDRGRETQYF. CDR3 nucleotides: TGTGCCAGCCGCCGCGACAGGGGGCGAGAGACCCAGTACTTC.

The chain is built from TRBV4-1 and TRBJ2-1, with a possible D match to TRBD2 (7 bases). Germline V gives CDR1 MGHRA, CDR2 YSYEKL. Trimming shortened V by 0 bases and J by 7 bases, and 16 bases separated the two germline ends. This CDR3 contains 16 residues. In DNA, the CDR3 is TGCGCCAGCAGCCAAGAAAGAGGGGGGGCCGGGAATGAGCAGTTCTTC. Residues: CASSQERGGAGNEQFF.

The rearrangement uses TRBV24-1 and TRBJ1-2, with 7 bases aligning to TRBD1. The ends lost 6 bases at V and 4 bases at J; junction bases unmatched: 7. CDR1 and CDR2 (germline): KGHDR, SFDVKD. CDR3 length equals 14 residues. Here the CDR3 DNA reads TGTGCCACCAGTCAGGGGGATTCCCTCTATGGCTACACCTTC. It encodes CATSQGDSLYGYTF.

The CDR3, as DNA: TGTGCCAGCAGCTTCGGGACTAACTATGGCTACACCTTC. Translated, it gives CASSFGTNYGYTF. The chain carries TRBV5-6 and TRBJ1-2, with unresolved D. Per germline, CDR1 SGHDT and CDR2 YYEEEE. The CDR3 loop spans 13 amino acids. The V and J ends lost 2 bases and 0 bases respectively, with 5 bases between them.

This clone was detected many times. The V call is TRBV9, the J call TRBJ2-7; 7 bases line up with TRBD1. This CDR3 has 15 residues. Germline V lookup: CDR1 SGDLS, CDR2 YYNGEE. V lost 4 bases, J lost 2 bases, and 9 bases stayed unmatched. The CDR3 DNA reads TGTGCCAGCAGCCTGGGACAGCAAAGCACCTACGAGCAGTACTTC. Translating gives CASSLGQQSTYEQYF.

The V and J genes are TRBV6-6 and TRBJ1-6; the match to TRBD1 covers 8 bases. Germline loops: CDR1 MNHNY, CDR2 SVGAGI (reference sequence). The CDR3 totals 14 residues. V dropped 6 bases and J dropped 7; count of bases not matched to a gene: 5. CDR3 protein: CASRPGGENSPLHF. The CDR3, as DNA: TGTGCCAGCAGACCAGGGGGCGAGAATTCACCCCTCCACTTT.

The V and J genes are TRBV10-3 and TRBJ2-2, with 8 bases identical to TRBD2. The CDR3 extends over 16 amino acids. CDR1 and CDR2 from the germline V gene are ENHRY and SYGVKD. V gave up 4 bases and J gave up 0 bases; unmatched junction bases: 4. CDR3 bases: TGTGCCATCAGTGTACTAGCGGACGCGAACACCGGGGAGCTGTTTTTT. Protein sequence: CAISVLADANTGELFF.

The chain recombines TRBV6-2 or TRBV6-3 with TRBJ2-7; 7 nucleotides agree with TRBD1. This CDR3 is 15 amino acids long. Germline assignment: CDR1 MNHEY and CDR2 SVGEGT. Trimming cost V 6 bases and J 2 bases; bases outside gene matches: 10. CDR3 sequence: CASRPPGQTTYEQYF. The CDR3 region has the DNA TGTGCCAGCAGGCCTCCGGGACAGACGACCTACGAGCAGTACTTC.

This clone has more than one count but fewer than ten. This rearrangement joins TRBV4-1 to TRBJ2-7, with 8 bases matching TRBD1. Germline CDR1 MGHRA, CDR2 YSYEKL. Unmatched junction bases numbered 4, after V lost 4 bases and J lost 5 bases. This CDR3 spans 13 amino acids. DNA for the CDR3: TGCGCCAGCAGCCGGACAGGGAGCGACGAGCAGTACTTC. It yields the protein CASSRTGSDEQYF.

This chain connects TRBV15 to TRBJ2-5, with 11 positions matching TRBD2. The germline V gene encodes CDR1 LNHNV and CDR2 YYDKDF (reference sequence). J was trimmed by 5 bases and V by 1 base; bases with no gene match: 12. The CDR3 runs 18 residues. CDR3 DNA sequence: TGTGCCACCAGCAGAGGCTTAATAGCGGGGGGGTCCCAGGAGACCCAGTACTTC. Its translation is CATSRGLIAGGSQETQYF.

The chain links TRBV5-1 to TRBJ2-3, with 9 bases identical to TRBD1. V gave up 0 bases and J gave up 2 bases; unmatched junction bases: 7. Germline-derived CDR1 and CDR2 are SGHRS and YFSETQ. The CDR3 is 17 residues long. CDR3: CASSLGRGTGLTDTQYF. In nucleotides, the CDR3 is TGCGCCAGCAGCTTGGGTCGTGGGACAGGGCTCACAGATACGCAGTATTTT. The full variable domain, completed using reference TRBV5-1 and TRBJ2-3, is KAGVTQTPRYLIKTRGQQVTLSCSPISGHRSVSWYQQTPGQGLQFLFEYFSETQRNKGNFPGRFSGRQFSNSRSEMNVSTLELGDSALYLCASSLGRGTGLTDTQYFGPGTRLTVL.

The chain recombines TRBV7-8 with TRBJ2-6, with 9 positions matching TRBD1. The CDR3 spans 17 residues. With V trimmed by 2 bases and J by 4 bases, 6 bases remained unmatched. CDR1 is SGHVS, CDR2 FQNEAQ, per germline. The CDR3 DNA follows: TGTGCCAGCAGCTTACAACAGGGGGCTATGGGGGCCAACGTCCTGACTTTC. Its protein is CASSLQQGAMGANVLTF.

The V and J genes are TRBV4-3 and TRBJ2-3; D is perhaps TRBD2 (6 bases). The germline CDR1 and CDR2 sequences are LGHNA and YSLEER. This CDR3 is built from 16 residues. V dropped 1 base and J dropped 5 bases, with 16 bases sitting between them. CDR3: CASSQAVGAGGDTQYF. DNA of the CDR3: TGCGCCAGCAGCCAAGCTGTAGGGGCCGGGGGAGATACGCAGTATTTT.

The V gene is TRBV19, the J gene TRBJ1-1; unclear D gene. The germline V gene has CDR1 LNHDA and CDR2 SQIVND (reference sequence). The CDR3 contains 14 residues. Trimming took off 2 bases at V and 3 bases at J, with 10 bases between the two ends. CDR3 sequence reads: CASSINRLYTEAFF. As DNA, the CDR3 is TGTGCCAGTAGTATAAACAGATTGTACACTGAAGCTTTCTTT.

V and J are TRBV11-3 and TRBJ2-1, with 8 bases matching TRBD1. Losses at the gene ends were 5 bases for V and 1 base for J; bases not matched to a gene: 1. Germline lookup yields CDR1 SGHNT and CDR2 YENEEA. The CDR3 is 14 amino acids. In DNA form, the CDR3 reads TGTGCCAGCAGCCACAGGGGGTCCTACAATGAGCAGTTCTTC. Translation: CASSHRGSYNEQFF. Looking up the rest from reference TRBV11-3 and TRBJ2-1 gives the full variable domain: EAGVVQSPRYKIIEKKQPVAFWCNPISGHNTLYWYLQNLGQGPELLIRYENEEAVDDSQLPKDRFSAERLKGVDSTLKIQPAELGDSAVYLCASSHRGSYNEQFFGPGTRLTVL.